This T cell receptor beta chain derives from a study of shared clonotypes between healthy human individuals. Study context: Researchers assigned three CD4 naive, three CD4 memory, two CD8 naive and one CD8 memory plate to each donor. Broader study findings: Relative to their counterparts shared across all four donors, non-shared clonotypes exhibited diminished generation probabilities. Sampling covered blood only; tissue repertoires likely differ.

With respect to this clone: Its antigen is unknown.

Each subset's genomic DNA was shared equally among a number of immunoSEQ plates. TCRdb's table, derived via immunoSEQ multiplex PCR, lists solely in-frame clones and lacks some. The profile covers approximately 2.5 million clones, with 93% appearing a single time and around 0.37% taken by the ten largest. The trim removed 5 bases at V and 5 bases at J, leaving 15 bases unmatched. This CDR3 has 17 amino acids. Germline CDR1 is MDHEN and CDR2 is SYDVKM. The clonotype was recovered from a man younger than 30 in good health. Some clones in this sample may be carry-over from other donors' samples. Sequencing was done on a sample of naive CD4+ T cells from PBMCs. Subset described: CD45RA+ positively selected. The chain couples TRBV28 to TRBJ2-1; the match to TRBD1 covers 7 bases. DNA for the CDR3: TGTGCCAGCAGTAGACAGGGATGGGGTGGGCACAACAATGAGCAGTTCTTC. This codes for CASSRQGWGGHNNEQFF.